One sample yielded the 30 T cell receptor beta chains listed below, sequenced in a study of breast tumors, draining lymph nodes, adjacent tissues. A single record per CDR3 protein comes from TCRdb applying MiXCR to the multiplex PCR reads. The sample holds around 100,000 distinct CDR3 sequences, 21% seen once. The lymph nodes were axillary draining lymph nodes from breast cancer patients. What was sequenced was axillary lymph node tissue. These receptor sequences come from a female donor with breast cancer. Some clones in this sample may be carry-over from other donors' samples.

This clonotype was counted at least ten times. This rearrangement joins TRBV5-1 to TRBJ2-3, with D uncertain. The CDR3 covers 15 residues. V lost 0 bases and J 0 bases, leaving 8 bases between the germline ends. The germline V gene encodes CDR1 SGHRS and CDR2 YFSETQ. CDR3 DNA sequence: TGCGCCAGCAGCTTGGTCGCTCCGAGCACAGATACGCAGTATTTT. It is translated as CASSLVAPSTDTQYF.

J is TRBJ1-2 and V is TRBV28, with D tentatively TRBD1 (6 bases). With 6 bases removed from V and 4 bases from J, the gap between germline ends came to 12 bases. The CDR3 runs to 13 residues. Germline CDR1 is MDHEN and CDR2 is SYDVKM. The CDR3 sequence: CASSEQGSYGYTF. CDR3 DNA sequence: TGTGCCAGCAGCGAACAGGGCTCCTATGGCTACACCTTC.

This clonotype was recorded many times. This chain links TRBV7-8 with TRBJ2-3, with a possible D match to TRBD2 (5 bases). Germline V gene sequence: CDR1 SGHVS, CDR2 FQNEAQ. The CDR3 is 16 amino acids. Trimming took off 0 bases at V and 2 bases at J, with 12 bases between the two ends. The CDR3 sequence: CASSLATRRHTDTQYF. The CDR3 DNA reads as TGTGCCAGCAGCTTAGCAACCAGGAGGCACACAGATACGCAGTATTTT. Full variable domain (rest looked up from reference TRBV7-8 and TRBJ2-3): GAGVSQSPRYKVAKRGQDVALRCDPISGHVSLFWYQQALGQGPEFLTYFQNEAQLDKSGLPSDRFFAERPEGSVSTLKIQRTQQEDSAVYLCASSLATRRHTDTQYFGPGTRLTVL.

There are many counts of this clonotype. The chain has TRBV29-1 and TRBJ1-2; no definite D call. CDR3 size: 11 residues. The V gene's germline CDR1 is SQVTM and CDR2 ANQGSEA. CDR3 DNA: TGCAGTGGGGAGGACAACTATGGCTACACCTTC. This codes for CSGEDNYGYTF.

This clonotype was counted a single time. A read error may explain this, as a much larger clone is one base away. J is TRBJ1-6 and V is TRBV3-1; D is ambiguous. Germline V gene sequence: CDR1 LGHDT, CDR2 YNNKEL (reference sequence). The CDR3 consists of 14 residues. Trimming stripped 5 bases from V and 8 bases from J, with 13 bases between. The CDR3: CASSKGQYDSPLHF. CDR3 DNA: TGTGCCAGCAGCAAGGGTCAGTATGATTCACCCCTCCACTTT.

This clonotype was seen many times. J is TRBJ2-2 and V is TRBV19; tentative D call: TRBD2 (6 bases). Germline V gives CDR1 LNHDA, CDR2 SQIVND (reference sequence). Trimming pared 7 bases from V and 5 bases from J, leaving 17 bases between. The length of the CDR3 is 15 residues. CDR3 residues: CASNPGGGITGELFF. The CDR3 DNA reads TGTGCCAGTAACCCCGGCGGCGGGATTACCGGGGAGCTGTTTTTT. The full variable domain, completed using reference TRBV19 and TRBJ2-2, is DGGITQSPKYLFRKEGQNVTLSCEQNLNHDAMYWYRQDPGQGLRLIYYSQIVNDFQKGDIAEGYSVSREKKESFPLTVTSAQKNPTAFYLCASNPGGGITGELFFGEGSRLTVL.

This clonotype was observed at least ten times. This CDR3 reads CASSYVGGTYEQYF. The CDR3 DNA is TGTGCCAGCAGTTACGTGGGGGGGACCTACGAGCAGTACTTC. The chain carries TRBV6-2 or TRBV6-3 and TRBJ2-7; 7 bases map to TRBD2. The V segment lost 2 bases and the J segment 2 bases; nucleotides outside the gene matches: 3. The CDR3 contains 14 residues. CDR1 is MNHEY and CDR2 is SVGEGT in the germline V gene.

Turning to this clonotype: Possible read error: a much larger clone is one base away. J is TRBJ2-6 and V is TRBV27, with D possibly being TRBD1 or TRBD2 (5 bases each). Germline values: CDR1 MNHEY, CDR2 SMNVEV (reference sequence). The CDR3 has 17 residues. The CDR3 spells CASSPEGHGSGANALTF. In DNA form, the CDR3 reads TGTGCCAGCAGTCCTGAGGGCCACGGCTCTGGGGCCAACGCCCTGACTTTC.

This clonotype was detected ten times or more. The CDR3 DNA follows: TGTGCCACCAGTGATTCTGGGGGTTTGGAGACCCAGTACTTC. This codes for CATSDSGGLETQYF. V and J are TRBV24-1 and TRBJ2-5; the D call may be TRBD1 or TRBD2 (5 bases each). V was pared by 2 bases and J by 5 bases, with 11 bases between. CDR1 is KGHDR, CDR2 SFDVKD, per germline. This CDR3 has 14 residues.

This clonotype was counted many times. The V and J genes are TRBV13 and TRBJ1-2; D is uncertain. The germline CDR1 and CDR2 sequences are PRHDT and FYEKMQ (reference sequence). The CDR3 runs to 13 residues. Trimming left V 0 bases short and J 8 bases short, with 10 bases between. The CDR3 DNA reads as TGTGCCAGCAGCTTAGGAGGTTTTCGGGGCTACACCTTC. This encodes CASSLGGFRGYTF.

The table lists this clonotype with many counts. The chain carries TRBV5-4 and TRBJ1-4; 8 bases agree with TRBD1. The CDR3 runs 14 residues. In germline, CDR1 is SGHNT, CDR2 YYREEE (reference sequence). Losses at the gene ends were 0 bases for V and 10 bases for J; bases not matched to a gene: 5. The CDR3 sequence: CASSLDDRGGKLFF. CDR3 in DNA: TGTGCCAGCAGCTTGGATGACAGGGGAGGAAAACTGTTTTTT.

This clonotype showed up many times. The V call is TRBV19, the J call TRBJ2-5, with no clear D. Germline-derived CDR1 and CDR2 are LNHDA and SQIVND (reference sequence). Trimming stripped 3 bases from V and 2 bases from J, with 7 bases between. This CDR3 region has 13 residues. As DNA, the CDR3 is TGTGCCAGTAGTATGGTGGTACAAGAGACCCAGTACTTC. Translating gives CASSMVVQETQYF.

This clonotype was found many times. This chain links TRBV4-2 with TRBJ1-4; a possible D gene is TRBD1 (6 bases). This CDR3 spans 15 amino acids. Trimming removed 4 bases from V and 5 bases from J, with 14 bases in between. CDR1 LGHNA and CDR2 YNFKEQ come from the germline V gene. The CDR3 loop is CASSRGGRRNEKLFF. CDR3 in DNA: TGTGCCAGCAGCCGAGGGGGGAGGCGAAATGAAAAACTGTTTTTT.

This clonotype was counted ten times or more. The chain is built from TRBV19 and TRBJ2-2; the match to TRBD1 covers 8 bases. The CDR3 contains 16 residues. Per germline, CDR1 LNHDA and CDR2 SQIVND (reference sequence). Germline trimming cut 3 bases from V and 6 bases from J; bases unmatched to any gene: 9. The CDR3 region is CASSMAAGGRAGELFF. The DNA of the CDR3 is TGTGCCAGTAGTATGGCGGCAGGGGGCCGGGCCGGGGAGCTGTTTTTT.

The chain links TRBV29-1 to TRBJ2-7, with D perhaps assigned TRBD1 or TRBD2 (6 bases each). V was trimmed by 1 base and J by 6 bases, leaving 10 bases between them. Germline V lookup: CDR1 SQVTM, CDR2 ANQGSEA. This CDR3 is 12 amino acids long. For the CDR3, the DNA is TGCAGCGTTGAAGGACGGGGGCGCGAGCAGTACTTC. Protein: CSVEGRGREQYF.

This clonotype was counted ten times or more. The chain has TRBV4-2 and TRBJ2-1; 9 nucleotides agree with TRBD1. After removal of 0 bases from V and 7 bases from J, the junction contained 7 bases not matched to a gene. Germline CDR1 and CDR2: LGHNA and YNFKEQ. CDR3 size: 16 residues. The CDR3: CASSQEDRGIRNEQFF. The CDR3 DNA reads TGTGCCAGCAGCCAAGAGGACAGGGGAATTAGGAATGAGCAGTTCTTC.

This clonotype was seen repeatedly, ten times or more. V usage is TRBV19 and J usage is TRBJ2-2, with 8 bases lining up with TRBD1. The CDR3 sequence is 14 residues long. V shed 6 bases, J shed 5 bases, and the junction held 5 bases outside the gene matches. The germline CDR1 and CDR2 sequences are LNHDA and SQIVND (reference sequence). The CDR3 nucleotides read TGTGCCAGTAGCGACAGGGGTTGGACCGGGGAGCTGTTTTTT. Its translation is CASSDRGWTGELFF.

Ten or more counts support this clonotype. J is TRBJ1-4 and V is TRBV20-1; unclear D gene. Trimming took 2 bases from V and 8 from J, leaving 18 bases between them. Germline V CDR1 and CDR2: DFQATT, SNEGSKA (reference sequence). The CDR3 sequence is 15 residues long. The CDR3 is CSARSDLETGEKLFF. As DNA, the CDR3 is TGCAGTGCTAGATCCGACCTAGAGACGGGGGAAAAACTGTTTTTT.

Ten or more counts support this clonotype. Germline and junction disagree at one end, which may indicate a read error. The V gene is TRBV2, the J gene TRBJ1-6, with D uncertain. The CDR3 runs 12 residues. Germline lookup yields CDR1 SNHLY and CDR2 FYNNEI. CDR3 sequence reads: CASCEEVRPLHF. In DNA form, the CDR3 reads TGTGCCAGCTGTGAGGAGGTACGGCCCCTCCACTTT. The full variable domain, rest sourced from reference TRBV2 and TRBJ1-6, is EPEVTQTPSHQVTQMGQEVILRCVPISNHLYFYWYRQILGQKVEFLVSFYNNEISEKSEIFDDQFSVERPDGSNFTLKIRSTKLEDSAMYFCASCEEVRPLHFGNGTRLTVT.

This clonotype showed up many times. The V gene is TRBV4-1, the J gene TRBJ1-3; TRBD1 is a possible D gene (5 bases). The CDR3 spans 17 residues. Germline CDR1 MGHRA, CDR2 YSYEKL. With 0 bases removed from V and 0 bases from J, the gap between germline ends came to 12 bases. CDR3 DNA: TGCGCCAGCAGCCAAGAAGGGGCAGGGAACTCTGGAAACACCATATATTTT. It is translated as CASSQEGAGNSGNTIYF.

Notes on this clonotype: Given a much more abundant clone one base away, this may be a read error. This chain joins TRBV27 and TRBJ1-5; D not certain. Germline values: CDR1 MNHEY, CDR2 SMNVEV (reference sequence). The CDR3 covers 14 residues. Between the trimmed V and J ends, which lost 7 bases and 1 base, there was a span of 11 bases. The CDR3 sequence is CASNPEPSNQPQHF. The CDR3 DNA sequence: TGTGCCAGCAACCCCGAACCGAGCAATCAGCCCCAGCATTTT.

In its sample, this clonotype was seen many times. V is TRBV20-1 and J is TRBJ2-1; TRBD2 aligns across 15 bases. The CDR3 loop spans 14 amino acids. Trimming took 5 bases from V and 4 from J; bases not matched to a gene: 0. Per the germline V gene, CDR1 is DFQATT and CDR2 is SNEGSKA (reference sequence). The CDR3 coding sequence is TGCAGTGCTGGACTAGCGGGGGGGTACAATGAGCAGTTCTTC. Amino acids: CSAGLAGGYNEQFF.

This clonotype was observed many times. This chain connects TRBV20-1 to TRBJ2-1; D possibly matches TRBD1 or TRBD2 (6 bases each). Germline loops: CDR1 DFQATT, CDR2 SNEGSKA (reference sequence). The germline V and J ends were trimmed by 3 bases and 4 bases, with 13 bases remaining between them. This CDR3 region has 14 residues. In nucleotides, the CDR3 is TGCAGTGCTAGGACCACGGGGGCTTACAATGAGCAGTTCTTC. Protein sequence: CSARTTGAYNEQFF.

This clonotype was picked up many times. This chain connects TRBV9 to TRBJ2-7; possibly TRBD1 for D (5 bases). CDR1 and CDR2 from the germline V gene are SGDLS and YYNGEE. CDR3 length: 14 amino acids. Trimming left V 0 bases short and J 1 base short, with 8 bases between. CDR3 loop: CASSVGGSSYEQYF. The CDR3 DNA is TGTGCCAGCAGCGTAGGGGGCAGTTCCTACGAGCAGTACTTC.

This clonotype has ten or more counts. CDR3 nucleotides: TGTGCCAGCAGTTACTCGAACCAGGCCAAAAGGGGCGTCTACGAGCAGTACTTC. Translated: CASSYSNQAKRGVYEQYF. The rearrangement uses TRBV6-6 and TRBJ2-7, with D possibly matching TRBD1 (5 bases). This CDR3 contains 18 residues. V was cut by 0 bases and J by 3 bases, with 21 bases left in between. Germline V lookup: CDR1 MNHNY, CDR2 SVGAGI (reference sequence).

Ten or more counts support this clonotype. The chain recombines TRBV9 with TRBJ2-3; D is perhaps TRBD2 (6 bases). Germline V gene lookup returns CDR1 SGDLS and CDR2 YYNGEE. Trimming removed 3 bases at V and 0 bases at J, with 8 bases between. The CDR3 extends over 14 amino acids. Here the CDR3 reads CASSGGASTDTQYF. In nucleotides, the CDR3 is TGTGCCAGCAGCGGCGGGGCTAGCACAGATACGCAGTATTTT.

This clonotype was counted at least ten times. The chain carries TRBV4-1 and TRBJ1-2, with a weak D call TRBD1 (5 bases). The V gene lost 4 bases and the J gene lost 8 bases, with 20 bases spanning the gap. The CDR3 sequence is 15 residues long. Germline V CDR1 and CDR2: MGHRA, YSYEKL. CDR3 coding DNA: TGCGCCAGCAGCCCGAAACTGGGGAGGGGCGGGGGCTACACCTTC. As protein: CASSPKLGRGGGYTF.

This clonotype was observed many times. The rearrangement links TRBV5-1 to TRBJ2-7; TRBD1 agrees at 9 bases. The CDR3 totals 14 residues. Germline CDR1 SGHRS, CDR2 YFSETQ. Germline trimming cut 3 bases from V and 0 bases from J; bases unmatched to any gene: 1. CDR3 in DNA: TGCGCCAGCAGCTGGACAGGGGCCTCCTACGAGCAGTACTTC. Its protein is CASSWTGASYEQYF.

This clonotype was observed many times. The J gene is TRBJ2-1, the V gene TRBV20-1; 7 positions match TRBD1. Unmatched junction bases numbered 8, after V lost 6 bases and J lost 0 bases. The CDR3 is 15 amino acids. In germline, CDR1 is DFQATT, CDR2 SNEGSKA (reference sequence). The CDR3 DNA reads TGCAGTGCCAACACAGGGGAAAGCTCCTACAATGAGCAGTTCTTC. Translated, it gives CSANTGESSYNEQFF.

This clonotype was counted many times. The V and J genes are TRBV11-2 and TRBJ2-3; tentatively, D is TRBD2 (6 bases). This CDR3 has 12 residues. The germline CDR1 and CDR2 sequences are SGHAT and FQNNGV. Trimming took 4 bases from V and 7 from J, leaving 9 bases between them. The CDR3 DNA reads TGTGCCAGCAGCTCCGGAGGGAATACGCAGTATTTT. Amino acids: CASSSGGNTQYF.